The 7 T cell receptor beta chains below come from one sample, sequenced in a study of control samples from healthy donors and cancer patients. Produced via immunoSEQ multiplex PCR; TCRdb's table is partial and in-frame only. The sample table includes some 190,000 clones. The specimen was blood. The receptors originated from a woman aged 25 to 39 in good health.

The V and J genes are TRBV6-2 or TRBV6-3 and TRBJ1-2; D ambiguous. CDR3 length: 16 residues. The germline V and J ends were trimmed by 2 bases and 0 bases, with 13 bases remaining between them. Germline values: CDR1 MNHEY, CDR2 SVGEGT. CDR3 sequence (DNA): TGTGCCAGCAGTTACCATAGACGGGGAGCTAACTATGGCTACACCTTC. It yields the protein CASSYHRRGANYGYTF.

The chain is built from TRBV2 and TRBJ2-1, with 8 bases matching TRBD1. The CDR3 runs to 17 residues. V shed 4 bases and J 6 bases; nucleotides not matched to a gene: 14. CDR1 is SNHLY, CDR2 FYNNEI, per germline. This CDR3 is CASSARSRGRLGNEQFF. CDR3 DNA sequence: TGTGCCAGCAGTGCTAGAAGCAGGGGGCGATTGGGCAATGAGCAGTTCTTC.

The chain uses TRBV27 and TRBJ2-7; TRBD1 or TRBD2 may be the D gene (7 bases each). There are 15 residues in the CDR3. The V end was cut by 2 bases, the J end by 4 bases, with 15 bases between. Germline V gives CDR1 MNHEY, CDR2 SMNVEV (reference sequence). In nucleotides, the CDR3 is TGTGCCAGCAGTTTAAGTGGCAGGGGGGGGTACGAGCAGTACTTC. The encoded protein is CASSLSGRGGYEQYF.

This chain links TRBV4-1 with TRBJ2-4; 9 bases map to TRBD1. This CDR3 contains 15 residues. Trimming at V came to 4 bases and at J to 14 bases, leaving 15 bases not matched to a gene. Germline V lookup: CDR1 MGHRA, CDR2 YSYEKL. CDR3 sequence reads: CASSPAEMTGGREYF. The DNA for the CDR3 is TGCGCCAGCAGCCCGGCTGAAATGACAGGGGGGAGGGAGTACTTC.

The DNA of the CDR3 is TGTGCCAGCAGCGTAGTAGTTGGGGGGCTAAATGGAAACACCATATATTTT. This encodes CASSVVVGGLNGNTIYF. The chain recombines TRBV9 with TRBJ1-3; D may be TRBD1 (6 bases). Germline-derived CDR1 and CDR2 are SGDLS and YYNGEE. The CDR3 runs 17 residues. Trimming left V 0 bases short and J 3 bases short, with 16 bases between.

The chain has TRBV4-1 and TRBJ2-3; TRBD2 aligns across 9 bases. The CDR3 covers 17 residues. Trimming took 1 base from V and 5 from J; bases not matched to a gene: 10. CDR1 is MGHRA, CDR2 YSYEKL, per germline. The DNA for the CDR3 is TGCGCCAGCAGCCAAGCGTTAGCGGGGGCACCCGGAGATACGCAGTATTTT. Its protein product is CASSQALAGAPGDTQYF.

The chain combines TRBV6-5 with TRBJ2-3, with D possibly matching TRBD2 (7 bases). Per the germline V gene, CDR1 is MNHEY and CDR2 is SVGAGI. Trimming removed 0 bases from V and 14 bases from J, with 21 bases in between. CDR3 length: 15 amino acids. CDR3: CASSYSMLRGGGLYF. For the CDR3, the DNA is TGTGCCAGCAGTTACTCGATGCTTAGGGGGGGCGGCTTGTATTTT.